The 4 T cell receptor beta chains presented below share a single source sample, sequenced in a study of PD-L1 blockade in urothelial cancer. Time point in this sample: peripheral blood 6 weeks after treatment start. Assay used: immunoSEQ multiplex PCR; TCRdb lists only in-frame clones, some missing. The sample records about 110,000 clones, 85% to 95% being singletons. The source was PBMCs, collected around atezolizumab (anti-PD-L1) treatment. The origin of the receptors is a man in his sixties with urothelial cancer.

This chain joins TRBV6-1 and TRBJ2-5, with a possible D match to TRBD2 (6 bases). The germline gives CDR1 MNHNS, CDR2 SASEGT. Deletions cut 0 bases from V and 2 bases from J, with 7 bases between. This CDR3 has 14 residues. The CDR3 is CASSEAGGQETQYF. The CDR3 nucleotides are TGTGCCAGCAGTGAAGCCGGGGGTCAAGAGACCCAGTACTTC.

This clone appeared a single time. V gene TRBV19 combines with J gene TRBJ1-5; TRBD1 matches at 7 bases. The CDR3 contains 16 residues. Germline V lookup: CDR1 LNHDA, CDR2 SQIVND (reference sequence). Trimming took 6 bases from V and 6 from J; bases not matched to a gene: 14. CDR3 sequence (DNA): TGTGCCAGTAGCGACCGGGGACAGATTAGCGGTCAGCCCCAGCATTTT. Encoded protein: CASSDRGQISGQPQHF.

The CDR3 DNA reads TGTGCCAGCAGCCAAGAAACAGGGGTGGATTCCTACGAGCAGTACTTC. As protein: CASSQETGVDSYEQYF. The V gene is TRBV4-2, the J gene TRBJ2-7; 7 nucleotides line up with TRBD1. The CDR3 runs 16 residues. J lost 1 base, V lost 0 bases, and 6 bases had no gene match. Looked up from germline, CDR1 is LGHNA and CDR2 is YNFKEQ.

The V and J genes are TRBV5-3 and TRBJ1-1, with TRBD1 as a possible D gene (6 bases). Being an ORF, TRBV5-3 has a function that is uncertain. Deletions cut 6 bases from V and 1 base from J, with 13 bases between. This CDR3 has 14 residues. The CDR3, as DNA: TGTGCCAGAACTCGGGGGGCGAAGAACACTGAAGCTTTCTTT. The encoded protein is CARTRGAKNTEAFF.